This passage covers 25 T cell receptor beta chains from one sample sequenced in a study of T cell repertoires in cytomegalovirus infection. These TCRs are of unknown antigen specificity. TCRdb fed the reads into MiXCR, producing one record per CDR3 protein. The data show fewer than 1,000,000 distinct CDR3 sequences, roughly 30% seen once. The sequencing used cultured CD8+ T cells from PBMCs, collected from culture after CMV antigen stimulation. The source is a human donor in good health (CMV status not recorded). Some clones in this sample may be carry-over from other donors' samples.

The V gene is TRBV12-3 or TRBV12-4, the J gene TRBJ2-7, with D perhaps TRBD2 (6 bases). The V gene lost 5 bases and the J gene lost 2 bases, with 13 bases spanning the gap. The length of the CDR3 is 14 residues. The CDR3 sequence: CASSLGWGAYEQYF. The CDR3 bases are TGTGCCAGCAGTCTAGGGTGGGGGGCCTACGAGCAGTACTTC.

The rearrangement links TRBV4-2 to TRBJ2-7; D could derive from TRBD1 or TRBD2 (5 bases each). Trimming removed 1 base from V and 12 bases from J, with 16 bases in between. The CDR3 runs to 13 residues. Germline assignment: CDR1 LGHNA and CDR2 YNFKEQ. CDR3 sequence: CASSQGWGSAMYV. Here the CDR3 DNA reads TGTGCCAGCAGCCAAGGGTGGGGGTCGGCTATGTACGTC.

The J gene is TRBJ2-1, the V gene TRBV18; no clear D. The CDR3 runs to 14 residues. Germline CDR1 and CDR2: KGHSH and LQKENI. V gave up 2 bases and J gave up 2 bases, with 7 bases separating them. The CDR3: CASSPKGAYNEQFF. The CDR3 coding sequence is TGTGCCAGCTCACCAAAGGGTGCCTACAATGAGCAGTTCTTC.

Comments on this clonotype: A read error is likely, as this CDR3 ends without the conserved phenylalanine or tryptophan. The rearrangement links TRBV27 to TRBJ1-1, with D hard to call. There are 16 residues in the CDR3. The ends were cut back, 0 bases at V and 3 bases at J, with 14 bases in the middle. Germline CDR1 and CDR2: MNHEY and SMNVEV (reference sequence). The CDR3 nucleotides read TGTGCCAGCAGTTTATCGGAGACGATTTGGGACACTGAAGCTTTCTCT. Amino acids: CASSLSETIWDTEAFS.

The chain combines TRBV24-1 with TRBJ1-5; weak D call: TRBD1 (5 bases). The V end lost 9 bases, the J end lost 0 bases, and 11 bases lay between the germline ends. There are 14 residues in the CDR3. Germline V CDR1 and CDR2: KGHDR, SFDVKD. The CDR3 loop reads CATRGVYSNQPQHF. The CDR3 bases are TGTGCCACCCGGGGGGTATATAGCAATCAGCCCCAGCATTTT.

The chain combines TRBV7-3 with TRBJ1-6; 9 bases are a match to TRBD1. From germline, CDR1 is SGHTA and CDR2 FQGTGA. The CDR3 length is 14 residues. V trimming: 6 bases; J trimming: 11 bases; junction bases outside the gene matches: 8. The CDR3, as DNA: TGTGCCAGCAGTACAGGGGGCAATGGGGCACCCCTCCACTTT. Amino acid sequence: CASSTGGNGAPLHF.

V is TRBV7-8 and J is TRBJ2-3; D remains ambiguous. Germline CDR1 SGHVS, CDR2 FQNEAQ. The CDR3 runs 15 residues. V gave up 5 bases and J gave up 5 bases, with 17 bases separating them. The CDR3 here is CASSPWQLSGDTQYF. The CDR3 nucleotides read TGTGCCAGCAGCCCATGGCAACTCTCGGGAGATACGCAGTATTTT.

The chain joins TRBV10-3 to TRBJ2-1; 11 nucleotides line up with TRBD2. The CDR3 sequence is 15 residues long. Looked up from germline, CDR1 is ENHRY and CDR2 is SYGVKD. Losses at the gene ends were 4 bases for V and 4 bases for J; bases not matched to a gene: 3. The CDR3 sequence: CAISAASGGYNEQFF. The CDR3 DNA reads TGTGCCATCAGTGCTGCTAGCGGGGGGTACAATGAGCAGTTCTTC.

The chain uses TRBV2 and TRBJ2-5; 11 nucleotides align to TRBD1. The CDR3 is 17 residues long. Germline trimming cut 3 bases from V and 0 bases from J; bases unmatched to any gene: 6. From germline, CDR1 is SNHLY and CDR2 FYNNEI. The chain's CDR3 is CASSDRPGQGDQETQYF. In DNA form, the CDR3 reads TGTGCCAGCAGTGATCGTCCGGGACAGGGGGACCAAGAGACCCAGTACTTC.

The chain has TRBV13 and TRBJ1-2, with unresolved D. There are 12 residues in the CDR3. Germline loops: CDR1 PRHDT, CDR2 FYEKMQ (reference sequence). With 5 bases removed from V and 6 bases from J, the gap between germline ends came to 10 bases. CDR3 sequence: CASSLDPNGYTF. In nucleotides, the CDR3 is TGTGCCAGCAGCCTTGACCCGAATGGCTACACCTTC.

This chain connects TRBV7-9 to TRBJ2-7, with unresolved D. The CDR3 runs to 12 residues. CDR1 and CDR2 from the germline V gene are SEHNR and FQNEAQ (reference sequence). V was pared by 5 bases and J by 4 bases, with 9 bases between. CDR3 DNA: TGTGCCAGCAGCCAGAACGTTTACGAGCAGTACGTC. It translates to CASSQNVYEQYV.

V usage is TRBV27 and J usage is TRBJ2-1, with 8 positions matching TRBD1. The CDR3 is 14 residues long. V trimming: 5 bases; J trimming: 2 bases; junction bases outside the gene matches: 2. Looked up from germline, CDR1 is MNHEY and CDR2 is SMNVEV (reference sequence). CDR3 amino acids: CASSPGQAYNEQFF. CDR3 in DNA: TGTGCCAGCAGTCCGGGACAGGCCTACAATGAGCAGTTCTTC.

The chain employs TRBV27 and TRBJ2-5; unclear D gene. Deletions cut 3 bases from V and 2 bases from J, with 13 bases between. CDR3 length: 15 residues. Per the germline V gene, CDR1 is MNHEY and CDR2 is SMNVEV (reference sequence). The CDR3 DNA is TGTGCCAGCAGTTTGTCTAGTTCCTTGCAAGAGACCCAGTACTTC. This codes for CASSLSSSLQETQYF.

The chain couples TRBV27 to TRBJ2-3, with D perhaps given as TRBD1 or TRBD2 (6 bases each). Per the germline V gene, CDR1 is MNHEY and CDR2 is SMNVEV (reference sequence). The V end was cut by 2 bases, the J end by 2 bases, with 14 bases between. The CDR3 runs 16 residues. CDR3 bases: TGTGCCAGCAGTTTAGTTGGGGGGCCGGTCACAGATACGCAGTATTTT. This encodes CASSLVGGPVTDTQYF.

This chain links TRBV25-1 with TRBJ1-2; 9 nucleotides align to TRBD1. Germline assignment: CDR1 MGHDK and CDR2 SYGVNS. J lost 1 base, V lost 2 bases, and 2 bases had no gene match. CDR3 length: 15 residues. CDR3 bases: TGTGCCAGCAGTGAAAGACAGGGGGGTAACTATGGCTACACCTTC. Its protein is CASSERQGGNYGYTF.

In its sample, this clonotype was seen a few times. V and J are TRBV7-6 and TRBJ1-3; perhaps TRBD1 as D (6 bases). Trimming shortened V by 6 bases and J by 4 bases, and 16 bases separated the two germline ends. The germline V gene has CDR1 SGHVS and CDR2 FNYEAQ. The CDR3 is 15 residues long. CDR3 sequence (DNA): TGTGCCAGCAGTACCCGTCAGGGGCCAGGAAACACCATATATTTT. Translating gives CASSTRQGPGNTIYF.

The gene calls are TRBV7-9 and TRBJ2-7, with a tentative D call TRBD2 (6 bases). CDR1 and CDR2 (germline): SEHNR, FQNEAQ (reference sequence). V lost 4 bases and J 4 bases, leaving 17 bases between the germline ends. CDR3 length equals 15 residues. CDR3 protein: CASSYPPGLLYEQYF. For the CDR3, the DNA is TGTGCCAGCAGCTATCCCCCGGGACTCCTGTACGAGCAGTACTTC.

This clonotype was detected only a few times. The V and J genes are TRBV24-1 and TRBJ2-2; the D is unclear. This CDR3 spans 15 amino acids. From germline, CDR1 is KGHDR and CDR2 SFDVKD. Trimming removed 4 bases at V and 8 bases at J, with 16 bases between. CDR3 residues: CATSETKGGDGELFF. For the CDR3, the DNA is TGTGCCACCAGTGAGACCAAAGGTGGGGATGGGGAGCTGTTTTTT.

The V call is TRBV6-5, the J call TRBJ1-1, with D hard to call. The germline CDR1 and CDR2 sequences are MNHEY and SVGAGI. This CDR3 has 12 amino acids. The V gene lost 4 bases and the J gene lost 6 bases, with 9 bases spanning the gap. The CDR3 region is CASSLPNAEAFF. DNA for the CDR3: TGTGCCAGCAGTTTACCAAACGCTGAAGCTTTCTTT.

The V call is TRBV19, the J call TRBJ1-2; D might be TRBD1 (6 bases). From germline, CDR1 is LNHDA and CDR2 SQIVND (reference sequence). The CDR3 runs 15 residues. V was trimmed by 8 bases and J by 7 bases, leaving 23 bases between them. The CDR3 sequence: CASSFEPGQKLGYTF. The CDR3 nucleotides are TGTGCCAGTTCTTTCGAGCCGGGACAAAAACTTGGCTACACCTTC.

Ten or more counts support this clonotype. The chain carries TRBV7-2 and TRBJ1-1; TRBD1 agrees at 10 bases. Per germline, CDR1 SGHTA and CDR2 FQGNSA. V gave up 1 base and J gave up 5 bases; unmatched junction bases: 13. This CDR3 is 18 amino acids long. CDR3 sequence (DNA): TGTGCCAGCAGCTTAGGGGCCCGGGACAGGGGCGTTGGTACTGAAGCTTTCTTT. Translating it yields CASSLGARDRGVGTEAFF. Full variable domain (rest looked up from reference TRBV7-2 and TRBJ1-1): GAGVSQSPSNKVTEKGKDVELRCDPISGHTALYWYRQSLGQGLEFLIYFQGNSAPDKSGLPSDRFSAERTGGSVSTLTIQRTQQEDSAVYLCASSLGARDRGVGTEAFFGQGTRLTVV.

There are a few counts of this clonotype. This chain links TRBV4-2 with TRBJ2-2; a weak D match, TRBD1 (6 bases). V lost 0 bases, J lost 9 bases, and 14 bases lay in between. Germline V gene sequence: CDR1 LGHNA, CDR2 YNFKEQ. The CDR3 length is 15 residues. CDR3 nucleotide sequence: TGTGCCAGCAGCCAAGATCAGGGAAGGGACAGGGAGCTGTTTTTT. Translation: CASSQDQGRDRELFF.

This clonotype was detected ten times or more. V and J are TRBV5-4 and TRBJ2-1, with a weak D call TRBD2 (5 bases). This CDR3 is 12 amino acids long. V was cut by 2 bases and J by 9 bases, with 9 bases left in between. Germline V gene data show CDR1 as SGHNT and CDR2 as YYREEE (reference sequence). CDR3 nucleotides: TGTGCCAGCAGCTTAACGAGCGGTGAGCAGTTCTTC. This encodes CASSLTSGEQFF. The entire variable domain, with the rest obtained from reference TRBV5-4 and TRBJ2-1, is as follows: ETGVTQSPTHLIKTRGQQVTLRCSSQSGHNTVSWYQQALGQGPQFIFQYYREEENGRGNFPPRFSGLQFPNYSSELNVNALELDDSALYLCASSLTSGEQFFGPGTRLTVL.

This clonotype came up a few times. For the CDR3, the DNA is TGTGCCAGCAGCCAAGTGACAGGTGCCAATCAGCCCCAGCATTTT. This codes for CASSQVTGANQPQHF. The rearrangement links TRBV3-1 to TRBJ1-5; weak D call: TRBD1 (6 bases). The CDR3 runs to 15 residues. The V end lost 1 base, the J end lost 3 bases, and 10 bases lay between the germline ends. Germline-derived CDR1 and CDR2 are LGHDT and YNNKEL (reference sequence).

This clonotype was observed many times. This sequence joins TRBV11-2 and TRBJ1-4, with D perhaps matching TRBD1 (6 bases). V was shortened by 2 bases and J by 8 bases, with 15 bases between the two germline ends. CDR3 length equals 15 residues. Germline CDR1 SGHAT, CDR2 FQNNGV. This CDR3 is CASSLSTGGGEKLFF. CDR3 coding DNA: TGTGCCAGCAGCTTATCTACGGGGGGCGGGGAAAAACTGTTTTTT.